This T cell receptor beta chain was obtained from a study of shared clonotypes between healthy human individuals. Whole-study findings and limits: Among non-shared clonotypes, generation probabilities were lower than among those shared by all four donors.

Across several immunoSEQ plates, the genomic DNA of each subset was split evenly. TCRdb keeps only in-frame clones here, not all; method: immunoSEQ multiplex PCR. The sample records around 600,000 clones, about 98% being singletons. The CDR3 contains 17 residues. The J segment lost 5 bases and the V segment lost 5 bases, leaving 12 bases of the junction unmatched. Germline V gene lookup returns CDR1 LNHNV and CDR2 YYDKDF (reference sequence). Terminally differentiated effector memory CD45RA+ cells were excluded from the naive CD8 cells, which were CD45RO-negative and positively selected for CCR7. Comments on this clone: Its antigen remains unidentified.

The clonotype was recovered from a man aged 25 to 45 in good health. Sequencing input: naive CD8+ T cells sorted from blood. The chain combines TRBV15 with TRBJ2-2; 9 positions agree with TRBD1. The CDR3 here is CATSQRMGTGLTGELFF. The CDR3 nucleotides are TGTGCCACCAGCCAACGAATGGGGACAGGGTTGACCGGGGAGCTGTTTTTT.